This note documents a single TCR beta chain sequence. Its target is not known. TCRdb reprocessed the reads with MiXCR, giving one entry per CDR3 protein. The sample shows 200,000 to 250,000 distinct CDR3 sequences, 38% of them seen only once. These data originate in a study of T cell repertoires in cytomegalovirus infection. Whole-study findings and limits: Summed frequency of public TCR beta families distinguished CMV carriers with the relevant HLA.

The CDR3 loop spans 15 amino acids. Per germline, CDR1 MNHGY and CDR2 SAAAGT. Trimming cost V 7 bases and J 2 bases, with 17 bases left between them. This chain connects TRBV6-8 to TRBJ1-2; D is possibly TRBD1 (6 bases). The source is a human donor in good health (CMV status not recorded). Some clones in this sample may be carry-over from other donors' samples. The specimen comprised CD8+ T cells from cultured PBMCs, sampled from culture after CMV antigen stimulation. The CDR3 sequence: CASTRIGGENYGYTF. CDR3 sequence (DNA): TGTGCCAGCACCCGCATTGGGGGCGAAAACTATGGCTACACCTTC.